A selection of T cell receptor beta chains follows, all from one sample in a study of human T cells and chemical hapten exposure. MiXCR, run by TCRdb on the RACE reads, gives a single entry per CDR3 protein. Here the sample spans roughly 150,000 distinct CDR3 sequences, around a quarter being singletons. This sample comprised whole blood, obtained in connection with sensitization to the hapten diphenylcyclopropenone (DPC). The receptor set was obtained from a woman aged 18-35 years with alopecia areata. Some clones in this sample may be carry-over from other donors' samples. Each CDR3 is given with its conserved first and last residue. A D gene is named only where the DNA matches it firmly. Rows may omit the clone size; those that give it use once, few, many or a size class.

v_gene,abundance,j_gene,d_gene,CDR3aa,CDR3nt
TRBV11-2,NA,TRBJ2-5,TRBD2,CASSLGTRETQYF,TGTGCCAGCAGCTTAGGGACTAGAGAGACCCAGTACTTC
TRBV7-2,NA,TRBJ2-1,NA,CASSLELGEQFF,TGTGCCAGCAGCTTAGAGCTAGGGGAGCAGTTCTTC
TRBV4-3,NA,TRBJ1-5,NA,CASSQGVDNQPQHF,TGCGCCAGCAGCCAAGGGGTCGACAATCAGCCCCAGCATTTT
TRBV7-3,many,TRBJ2-7,TRBD1,CASSSTGTGYNEQYF,TGTGCCAGCAGCTCTACCGGGACAGGTTATAACGAGCAGTACTTC
TRBV12-3/TRBV12-4,NA,TRBJ2-5,TRBD1,CASSLGQGVPETQYF,TGTGCCAGCAGTTTAGGACAGGGGGTTCCGGAGACCCAGTACTTC
TRBV7-7,few,TRBJ2-2,NA,CASSQSTGNTGELFF,TGTGCCAGCAGCCAATCGACAGGGAACACCGGGGAGCTGTTTTTT
TRBV6-5,many,TRBJ1-6,NA,CASSYGAGETAPLHF,TGTGCCAGCAGTTACGGAGCAGGGGAGACAGCACCCCTCCACTTT
TRBV20-1,many,TRBJ1-1,NA,CSARVGYLTEAFF,TGCAGTGCTAGAGTCGGGTATTTGACTGAAGCTTTCTTT
TRBV9,NA,TRBJ2-5,TRBD2,CASSPVAGNQETQYF,TGTGCCAGCAGCCCCGTAGCGGGGAACCAAGAGACCCAGTACTTC
TRBV7-9,NA,TRBJ2-7,NA,CASSLGDGPTYEQYF,TGTGCCAGCAGCTTAGGGGACGGCCCGACCTACGAGCAGTACTTC
TRBV29-1,NA,TRBJ1-1,NA,CSVLPGAVEAFF,TGCAGCGTCCTCCCGGGGGCAGTCGAAGCTTTCTTT
TRBV10-3,NA,TRBJ2-7,NA,CAISAGSRGDEQYF,TGTGCCATCAGTGCGGGATCAAGAGGAGACGAGCAGTACTTC
TRBV7-2,NA,TRBJ2-7,NA,CASSFPWENHEQYF,TGTGCCAGCAGCTTTCCTTGGGAAAACCACGAGCAGTACTTC
TRBV7-2,NA,TRBJ2-6,TRBD2,CASSIDGLAGSSGANVLTF,TGTGCCAGCAGCATAGATGGACTAGCGGGGAGCTCTGGGGCCAACGTCCTGACTTTC
TRBV7-6,few,TRBJ2-3,NA,CASSTLTVEGTDTQYF,TGTGCCAGCAGCACCTTGACAGTGGAAGGCACAGATACGCAGTATTTT
TRBV5-1,NA,TRBJ2-1,TRBD2,CASSFRGGRDEQFF,TGCGCCAGCAGCTTCCGGGGGGGCCGGGATGAGCAGTTCTTC
TRBV6-5,NA,TRBJ2-3,NA,CASSQDLFTDTQYF,TGTGCCAGCAGTCAAGACCTTTTCACAGATACGCAGTATTTT
TRBV29-1,few,TRBJ2-7,NA,CSVTRAYEQYF,TGCAGCGTTACTCGCGCCTACGAGCAGTACTTC
TRBV7-9,NA,TRBJ2-7,NA,CASSLEAPPYEQYF,TGTGCCAGCAGCTTAGAAGCCCCCCCCTACGAGCAGTACTTC
TRBV9,few,TRBJ1-2,NA,CASSTRVNYGYTF,TGTGCCAGCAGCACAAGGGTCAACTATGGCTACACCTTC
TRBV9,NA,TRBJ2-3,NA,CASSVVSNTDTQYF,TGTGCCAGCAGCGTAGTATCCAACACAGATACGCAGTATTTT
TRBV5-1,NA,TRBJ1-1,TRBD1,CASSWDRLNTEAFF,TGCGCCAGCAGCTGGGACAGACTGAACACTGAAGCTTTCTTT
TRBV2,NA,TRBJ2-1,TRBD1,CASRDRGVYNEQFF,TGTGCCAGCAGGGACAGGGGGGTTTACAATGAGCAGTTCTTC
TRBV5-1,NA,TRBJ2-2,TRBD1,CASSPGTVNTGELFF,TGCGCCAGCAGCCCCGGGACAGTGAACACCGGGGAGCTGTTTTTT
TRBV30,NA,TRBJ2-5,TRBD1,CAWGDSLGRETQYF,TGTGCCTGGGGGGACAGCTTAGGACGAGAGACCCAGTACTTC
TRBV7-3,few,TRBJ2-3,NA,CASSLSSRADTQYF,TGTGCCAGCAGCTTAAGTAGCAGGGCTGATACGCAGTATTTT
TRBV7-3,NA,TRBJ2-3,TRBD2,CASSRGLAGGTQYF,TGTGCCAGCAGCCGGGGACTAGCGGGAGGTACGCAGTATTTT
TRBV4-2,NA,TRBJ1-6,NA,CASSRSRDSYNSPLHF,TGTGCCAGCAGCCGTTCGAGAGACTCCTATAATTCACCCCTCCACTTT
TRBV29-1,NA,TRBJ2-2,TRBD2,CSVPGGRIGELFF,TGCAGCGTCCCGGGGGGACGTATCGGGGAGCTGTTTTTT
TRBV9,few,TRBJ2-1,TRBD1,CASSPRTGGAYNEQFF,TGTGCCAGCAGTCCACGGACAGGGGGCGCCTACAATGAGCAGTTCTTC
TRBV5-1,NA,TRBJ2-1,TRBD1,CASSTTGVMNEQFF,TGCGCCAGCAGCACGACAGGGGTTATGAATGAGCAGTTCTTC
TRBV11-2,NA,TRBJ2-3,TRBD1,CASTPPDRGTDTQYF,TGTGCCAGCACCCCCCCGGACAGGGGCACAGATACGCAGTATTTT
TRBV2,NA,TRBJ1-2,NA,CASLGSRYGYTF,TGTGCCAGCCTAGGGAGCCGATATGGCTACACCTTC
TRBV29-1,NA,TRBJ2-5,NA,CSVQGSGVQYF,TGCAGCGTACAGGGCTCGGGAGTCCAGTACTTC
TRBV20-1,NA,TRBJ2-7,NA,CSGGRGSSYEQYF,TGCAGTGGAGGCCGGGGGAGCTCCTACGAGCAGTACTTC
TRBV6-2/TRBV6-3,few,TRBJ1-2,NA,CASSYSRVGYTF,TGTGCCAGCAGTTACTCCAGGGTTGGCTACACCTTC
TRBV3-1,few,TRBJ1-1,TRBD1,CASSQDPGQGGAFF,TGTGCCAGCAGCCAAGATCCAGGACAGGGAGGCGCTTTCTTT
TRBV12-5,few,TRBJ1-1,NA,CASGLSGSSTEAFF,TGTGCTAGTGGTTTGTCAGGGAGTAGCACTGAAGCTTTCTTT
TRBV10-3,many,TRBJ2-1,NA,CAISLLNEQFF,TGTGCCATCAGTCTTCTCAATGAGCAGTTCTTC
TRBV29-1,NA,TRBJ1-4,NA,CSVAYSPTNEKLFF,TGCAGCGTGGCGTACAGCCCAACTAATGAAAAACTGTTTTTT
TRBV29-1,few,TRBJ2-3,TRBD1,CSGWTGSTDTQYF,TGCAGCGGATGGACAGGGAGCACAGATACGCAGTATTTT
TRBV3-1,NA,TRBJ2-7,TRBD2,CASSQLSGGFLYEQYF,TGTGCCAGCAGCCAATTAAGCGGGGGTTTTTTGTACGAGCAGTACTTC
TRBV4-1,NA,TRBJ2-3,NA,CASSQGRQSDRSDTQYF,TGCGCCAGCAGCCAAGGGAGACAGTCGGATCGATCAGATACGCAGTATTTT
TRBV10-3,once,TRBJ2-1,NA,CAINALEGDEQFF,TGTGCCATCAATGCCCTGGAGGGAGATGAGCAGTTCTTC
TRBV9,few,TRBJ2-7,NA,CASSVQGLDNEQYF,TGTGCCAGCAGCGTTCAAGGATTGGACAACGAGCAGTACTTC
TRBV6-2/TRBV6-3,NA,TRBJ2-5,NA,CASSYRQGGWETQYF,TGTGCCAGCAGTTACAGGCAGGGTGGATGGGAGACCCAGTACTTC
TRBV7-2,NA,TRBJ1-2,TRBD1,CASSSGQGLVHGHTF,TGTGCCAGCAGCTCCGGACAGGGGTTAGTCCATGGCCACACCTTC
TRBV3-1,few,TRBJ1-1,TRBD1,CASSQTGAGEAFF,TGTGCCAGCAGCCAGACAGGGGCGGGTGAAGCTTTCTTT
TRBV4-1,few,TRBJ2-3,TRBD2,CASSQVGTSGRTDTQYF,TGCGCCAGCAGCCAAGTCGGAACTAGCGGACGCACAGATACGCAGTATTTT
TRBV6-2/TRBV6-3,few,TRBJ2-7,TRBD2,CASSYADGRGRREQYF,TGTGCCAGCAGTTACGCGGACGGGAGGGGACGTCGCGAGCAGTACTTC
TRBV10-3,NA,TRBJ2-1,NA,CATSEGGEELRFF,TGTGCCACCAGTGAGGGGGGGGAGGAACTGCGGTTCTTC
TRBV4-1,NA,TRBJ1-5,NA,CASSPPGSGNQPQHF,TGCGCCAGCAGCCCCCCCGGGTCAGGAAATCAGCCCCAGCATTTT
TRBV7-9,NA,TRBJ2-6,TRBD1,CAILILGQPLSGANVLTF,TGTGCCATACTCATCTTGGGACAGCCCCTCTCTGGGGCCAACGTCCTGACTTTC
TRBV6-2/TRBV6-3,NA,TRBJ2-1,NA,CASSYSKNSYNEQFF,TGTGCCAGCAGTTACTCTAAGAACTCCTACAATGAGCAGTTCTTC
TRBV9,NA,TRBJ2-7,NA,CASSAKADITYEQYF,TGTGCCAGCAGCGCCAAAGCGGACATTACCTACGAGCAGTACTTC
TRBV29-1,few,TRBJ1-6,TRBD1,CSAREGTGASPLHF,TGCAGCGCTAGAGAGGGGACAGGGGCTTCACCCCTCCACTTT
TRBV7-2,NA,TRBJ1-4,NA,CASSLEWGAREKLFF,TGTGCCAGCAGCTTAGAATGGGGGGCGCGTGAAAAACTGTTTTTT
TRBV11-2,few,TRBJ1-3,NA,CAGAASSGNTIYF,TGTGCCGGCGCCGCGTCCTCTGGAAACACCATATATTTT
TRBV2,NA,TRBJ2-7,NA,CAGTPGTEQYF,TGTGCCGGAACCCCAGGGACCGAGCAGTACTTC
TRBV7-2,NA,TRBJ2-7,NA,CASSPGRSPGEQYF,TGTGCCAGCAGCCCCGGACGGTCCCCGGGCGAGCAGTACTTC